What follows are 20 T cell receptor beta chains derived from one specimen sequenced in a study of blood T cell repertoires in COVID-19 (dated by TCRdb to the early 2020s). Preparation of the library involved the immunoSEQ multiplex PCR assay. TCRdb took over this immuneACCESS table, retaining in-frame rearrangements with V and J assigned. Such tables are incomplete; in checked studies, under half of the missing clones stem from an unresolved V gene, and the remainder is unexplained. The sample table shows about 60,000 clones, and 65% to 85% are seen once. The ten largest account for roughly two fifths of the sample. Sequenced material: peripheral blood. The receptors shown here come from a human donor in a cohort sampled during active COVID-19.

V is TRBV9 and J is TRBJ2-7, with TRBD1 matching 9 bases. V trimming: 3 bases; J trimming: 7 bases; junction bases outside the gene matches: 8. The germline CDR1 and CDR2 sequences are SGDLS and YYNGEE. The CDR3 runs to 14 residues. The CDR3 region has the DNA TGTGCCAGCAGCGAGCGGGACAGGGTCTTAGAGCAGTACTTC. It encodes CASSERDRVLEQYF. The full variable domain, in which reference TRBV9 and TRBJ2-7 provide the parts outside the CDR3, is DSGVTQTPKHLITATGQRVTLRCSPRSGDLSVYWYQQSLDQGLQFLIQYYNGEERAKGNILERFSAQQFPDLHSELNLSSLELGDSALYFCASSERDRVLEQYFGPGTRLTVT.

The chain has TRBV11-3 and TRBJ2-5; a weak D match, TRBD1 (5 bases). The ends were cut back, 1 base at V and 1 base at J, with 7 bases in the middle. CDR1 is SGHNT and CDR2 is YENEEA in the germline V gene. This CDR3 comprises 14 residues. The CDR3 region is CASSLAGIQETQYF. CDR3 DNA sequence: TGTGCCAGCAGCTTAGCAGGGATCCAAGAGACCCAGTACTTC.

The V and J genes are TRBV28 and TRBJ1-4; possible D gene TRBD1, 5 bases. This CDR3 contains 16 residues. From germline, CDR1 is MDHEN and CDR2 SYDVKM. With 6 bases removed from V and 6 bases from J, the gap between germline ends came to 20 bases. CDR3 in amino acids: CASRTTGKRDDEKLFF. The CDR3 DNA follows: TGTGCCAGCAGGACAACAGGAAAGCGAGACGATGAAAAACTGTTTTTT.

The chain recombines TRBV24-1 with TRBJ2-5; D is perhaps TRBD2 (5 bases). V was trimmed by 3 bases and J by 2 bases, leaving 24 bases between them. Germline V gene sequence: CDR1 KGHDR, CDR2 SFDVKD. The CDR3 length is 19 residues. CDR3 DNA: TGTGCCACCAGTGATCCAGGCATAGCGAAGGGCGGCGGACAAGAGACCCAGTACTTC. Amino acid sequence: CATSDPGIAKGGGQETQYF.

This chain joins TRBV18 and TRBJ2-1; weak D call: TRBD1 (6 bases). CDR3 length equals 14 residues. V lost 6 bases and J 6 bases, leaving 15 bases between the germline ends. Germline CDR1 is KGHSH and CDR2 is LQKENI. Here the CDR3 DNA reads TGTGCCAGCTCCCCAAATGGACAGAGCAATGAGCAGTTCTTC. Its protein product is CASSPNGQSNEQFF.

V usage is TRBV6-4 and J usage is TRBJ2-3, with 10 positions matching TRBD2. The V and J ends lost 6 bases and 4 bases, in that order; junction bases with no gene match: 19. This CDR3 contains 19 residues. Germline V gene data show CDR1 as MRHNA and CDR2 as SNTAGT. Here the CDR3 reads CASRFSGRIRRSDSDTQYF. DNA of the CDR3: TGTGCCAGCAGGTTTAGCGGGAGGATCCGCAGGTCCGATTCAGATACGCAGTATTTT.

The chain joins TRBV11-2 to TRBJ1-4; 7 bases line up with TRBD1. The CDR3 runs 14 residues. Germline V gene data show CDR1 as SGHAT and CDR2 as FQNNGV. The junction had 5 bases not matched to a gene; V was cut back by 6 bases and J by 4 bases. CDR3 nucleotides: TGTGCCAGCAGTACAGGGGATAGTAATGAAAAACTGTTTTTT. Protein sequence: CASSTGDSNEKLFF.

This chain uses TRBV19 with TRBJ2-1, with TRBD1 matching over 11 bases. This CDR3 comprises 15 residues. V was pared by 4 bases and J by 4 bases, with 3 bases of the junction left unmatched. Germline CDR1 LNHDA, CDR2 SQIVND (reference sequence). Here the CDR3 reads CASSKGDRGYNEQFF. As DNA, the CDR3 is TGTGCCAGTAGTAAGGGGGACAGGGGGTACAATGAGCAGTTCTTC.

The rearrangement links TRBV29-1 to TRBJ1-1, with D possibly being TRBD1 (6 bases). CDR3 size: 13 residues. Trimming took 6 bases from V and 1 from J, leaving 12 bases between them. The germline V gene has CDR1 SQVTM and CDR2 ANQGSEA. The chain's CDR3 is CSVGQGRNTEAFF. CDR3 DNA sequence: TGCAGCGTGGGCCAGGGGCGGAACACTGAAGCTTTCTTT.

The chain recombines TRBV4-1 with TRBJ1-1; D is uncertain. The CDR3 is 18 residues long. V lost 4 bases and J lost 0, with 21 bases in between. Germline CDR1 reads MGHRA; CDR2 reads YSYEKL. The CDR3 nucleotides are TGCGCCAGCAGCCCGACCTCGGCGGGCGTTCCCTTGAACACTGAAGCTTTCTTT. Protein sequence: CASSPTSAGVPLNTEAFF.

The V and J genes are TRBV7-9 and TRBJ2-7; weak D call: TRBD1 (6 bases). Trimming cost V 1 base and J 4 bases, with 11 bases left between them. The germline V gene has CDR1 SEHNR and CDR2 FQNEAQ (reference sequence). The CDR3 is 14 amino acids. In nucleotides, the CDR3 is TGTGCCAGCAGCTTAGGGACAGCCTCTTACGAGCAGTACTTC. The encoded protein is CASSLGTASYEQYF.

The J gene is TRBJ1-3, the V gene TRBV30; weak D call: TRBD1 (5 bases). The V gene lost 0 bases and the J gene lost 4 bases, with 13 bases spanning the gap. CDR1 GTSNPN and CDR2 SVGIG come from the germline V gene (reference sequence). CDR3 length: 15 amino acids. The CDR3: CAWSVRGAAGNTIYF. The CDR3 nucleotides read TGTGCCTGGAGTGTACGCGGGGCAGCCGGAAACACCATATATTTT.

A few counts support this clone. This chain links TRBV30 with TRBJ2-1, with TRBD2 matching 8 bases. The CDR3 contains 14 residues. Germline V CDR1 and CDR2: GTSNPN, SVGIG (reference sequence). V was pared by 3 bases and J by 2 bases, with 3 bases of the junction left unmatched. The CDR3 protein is CAWRVGGAYNEQFF. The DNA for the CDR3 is TGTGCCTGGAGAGTCGGGGGGGCCTACAATGAGCAGTTCTTC. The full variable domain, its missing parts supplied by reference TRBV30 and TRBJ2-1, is SQTIHQWPATLVQPVGSPLSLECTVEGTSNPNLYWYRQAAGRGLQLLFYSVGIGQISSEVPQNLSASRPQDRQFILSSKKLLLSDSGFYLCAWRVGGAYNEQFFGPGTRLTVL.

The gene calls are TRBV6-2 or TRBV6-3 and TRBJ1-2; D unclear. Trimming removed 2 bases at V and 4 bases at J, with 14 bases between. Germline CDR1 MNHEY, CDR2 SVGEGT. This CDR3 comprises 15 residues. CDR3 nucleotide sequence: TGTGCCAGCAGTTACCGGCGGGATTCCCCCTATGGCTACACCTTC. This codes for CASSYRRDSPYGYTF.

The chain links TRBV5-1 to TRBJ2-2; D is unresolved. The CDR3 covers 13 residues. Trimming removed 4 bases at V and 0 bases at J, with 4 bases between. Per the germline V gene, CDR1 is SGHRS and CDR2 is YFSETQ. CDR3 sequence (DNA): TGCGCCAGCAGCCTTACGAACACCGGGGAGCTGTTTTTT. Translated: CASSLTNTGELFF.

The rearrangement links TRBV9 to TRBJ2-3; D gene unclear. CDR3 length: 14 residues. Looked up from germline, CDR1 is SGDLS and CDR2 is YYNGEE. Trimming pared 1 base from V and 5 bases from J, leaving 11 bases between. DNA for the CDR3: TGTGCCAGCAGCGTATTGTCTGCACAAGATACGCAGTATTTT. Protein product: CASSVLSAQDTQYF.

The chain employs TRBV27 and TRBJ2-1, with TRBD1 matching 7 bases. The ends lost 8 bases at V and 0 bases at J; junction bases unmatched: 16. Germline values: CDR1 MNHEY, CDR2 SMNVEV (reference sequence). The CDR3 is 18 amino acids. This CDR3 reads CASDLRGRMTSSYNEQFF. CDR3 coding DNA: TGTGCCAGCGACCTGAGGGGGCGGATGACATCCTCCTACAATGAGCAGTTCTTC.

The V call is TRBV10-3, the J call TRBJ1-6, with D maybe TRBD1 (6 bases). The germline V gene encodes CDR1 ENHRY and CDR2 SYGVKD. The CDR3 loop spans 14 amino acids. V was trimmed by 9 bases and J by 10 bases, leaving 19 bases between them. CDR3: CAIPVWAGVSPLHF. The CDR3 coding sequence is TGTGCCATTCCGGTTTGGGCAGGGGTGTCACCCCTCCACTTT.

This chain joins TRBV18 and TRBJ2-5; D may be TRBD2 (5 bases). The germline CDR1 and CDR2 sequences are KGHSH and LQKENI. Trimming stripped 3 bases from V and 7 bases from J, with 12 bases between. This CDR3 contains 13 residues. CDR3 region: CASSPGEAWTQYF. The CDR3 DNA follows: TGTGCCAGCTCACCGGGAGAAGCGTGGACCCAGTACTTC.

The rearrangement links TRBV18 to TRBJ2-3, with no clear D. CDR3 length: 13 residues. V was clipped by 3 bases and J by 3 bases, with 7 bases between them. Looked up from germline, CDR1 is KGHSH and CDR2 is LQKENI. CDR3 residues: CASSPLETDTQYF. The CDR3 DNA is TGTGCCAGCTCACCCCTAGAAACAGATACGCAGTATTTT.